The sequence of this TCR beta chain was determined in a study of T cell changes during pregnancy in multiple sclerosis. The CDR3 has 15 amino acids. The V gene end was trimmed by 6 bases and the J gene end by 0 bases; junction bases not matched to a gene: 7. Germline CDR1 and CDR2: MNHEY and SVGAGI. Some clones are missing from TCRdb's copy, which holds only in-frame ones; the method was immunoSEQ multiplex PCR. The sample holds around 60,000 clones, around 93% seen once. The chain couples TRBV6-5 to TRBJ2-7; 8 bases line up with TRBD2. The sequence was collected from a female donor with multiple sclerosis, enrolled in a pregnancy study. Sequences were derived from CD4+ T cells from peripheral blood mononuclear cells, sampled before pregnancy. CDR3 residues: CASRVGGGNSYEQYF. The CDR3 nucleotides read TGTGCCAGCAGGGTCGGGGGGGGGAACTCCTACGAGCAGTACTTC.